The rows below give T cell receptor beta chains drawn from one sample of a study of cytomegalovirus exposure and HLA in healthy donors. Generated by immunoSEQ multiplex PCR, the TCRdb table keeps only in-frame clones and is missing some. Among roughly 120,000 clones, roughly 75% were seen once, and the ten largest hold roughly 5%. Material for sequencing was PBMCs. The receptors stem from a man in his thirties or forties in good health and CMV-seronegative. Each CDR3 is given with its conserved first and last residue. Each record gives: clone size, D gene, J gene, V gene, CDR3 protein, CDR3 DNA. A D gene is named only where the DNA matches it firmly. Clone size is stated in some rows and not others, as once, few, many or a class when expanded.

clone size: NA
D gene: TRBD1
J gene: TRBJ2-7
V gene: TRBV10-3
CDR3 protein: CAISAPDRDSYEQYF
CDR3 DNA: TGTGCCATCAGTGCCCCCGACAGGGACTCCTACGAGCAGTACTTC

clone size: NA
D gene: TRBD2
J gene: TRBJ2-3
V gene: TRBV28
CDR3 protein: CASSTSGRVADTQYF
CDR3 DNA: TGTGCCAGCAGTACTAGCGGGAGGGTCGCAGATACGCAGTATTTT

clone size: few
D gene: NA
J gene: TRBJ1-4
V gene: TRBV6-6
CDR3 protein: CASRRNSGEKLFF
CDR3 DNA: TGTGCCAGCAGGCGTAACAGCGGGGAAAAACTGTTTTTT

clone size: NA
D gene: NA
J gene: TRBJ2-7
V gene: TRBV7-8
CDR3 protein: CASSPMRGGSYEQYF
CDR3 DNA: TGTGCCAGCAGCCCGATGAGGGGGGGATCTTACGAGCAGTACTTC

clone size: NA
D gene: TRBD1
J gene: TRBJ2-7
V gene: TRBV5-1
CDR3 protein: CASRQTGGHEQYF
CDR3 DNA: TGCGCCAGCAGACAGACAGGGGGCCACGAGCAGTACTTC

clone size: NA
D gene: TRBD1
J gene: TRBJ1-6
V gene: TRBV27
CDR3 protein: CASSLEGGTGVSPLHF
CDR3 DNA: TGTGCCAGCAGTTTGGAGGGGGGGACAGGGGTTTCACCCCTCCACTTT

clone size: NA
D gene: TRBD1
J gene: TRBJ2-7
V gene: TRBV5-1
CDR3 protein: CASSWGPGQGTYEQYF
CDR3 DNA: TGCGCCAGCAGCTGGGGCCCGGGACAGGGGACCTACGAGCAGTACTTC

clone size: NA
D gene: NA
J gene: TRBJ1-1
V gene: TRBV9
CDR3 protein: CASSVIRVSEAFF
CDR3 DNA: TGTGCCAGCAGCGTAATACGGGTCAGTGAAGCTTTCTTT

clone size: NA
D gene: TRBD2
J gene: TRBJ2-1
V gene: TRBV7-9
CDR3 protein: CASSPTSGRAEQFF
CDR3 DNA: TGTGCCAGCAGCCCCACTAGCGGGAGGGCGGAGCAGTTCTTC

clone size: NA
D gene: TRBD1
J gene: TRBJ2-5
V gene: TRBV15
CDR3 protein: CATSKGQGSILYF
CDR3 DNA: TGTGCCACCAGCAAAGGACAGGGATCGATCCTGTACTTC

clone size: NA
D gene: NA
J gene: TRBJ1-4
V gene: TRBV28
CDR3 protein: CASSFLTVNEKLFF
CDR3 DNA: TGTGCCAGCAGTTTTCTGACAGTTAATGAAAAACTGTTTTTT

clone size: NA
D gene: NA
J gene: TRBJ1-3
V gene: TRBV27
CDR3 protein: CASRTRSSGNTIYF
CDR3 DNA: TGTGCCAGCAGGACTAGGAGCTCTGGAAACACCATATATTTT

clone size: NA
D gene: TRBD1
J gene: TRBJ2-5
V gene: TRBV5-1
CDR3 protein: CASTGQGQETQYF
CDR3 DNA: TGCGCCAGCACCGGACAGGGACAAGAGACCCAGTACTTC

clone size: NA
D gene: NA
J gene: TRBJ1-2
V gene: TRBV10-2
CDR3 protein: CASSGAMGYTF
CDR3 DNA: TGCGCCAGCAGTGGAGCGATGGGCTACACCTTC

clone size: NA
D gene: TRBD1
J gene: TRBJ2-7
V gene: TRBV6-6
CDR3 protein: CASSNGQALYEQYF
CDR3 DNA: TGTGCCAGCAGTAATGGACAGGCACTCTACGAGCAGTACTTC

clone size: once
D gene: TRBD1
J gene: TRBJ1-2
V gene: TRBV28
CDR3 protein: CASGGQGTFGYGYTF
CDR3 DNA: TGTGCCAGTGGGGGACAGGGTACTTTTGGCTATGGCTACACCTTC

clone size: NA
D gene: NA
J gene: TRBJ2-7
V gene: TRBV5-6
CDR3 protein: CASTTFTGYEQYF
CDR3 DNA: TGTGCCAGCACCACTTTCACAGGGTACGAGCAGTACTTC

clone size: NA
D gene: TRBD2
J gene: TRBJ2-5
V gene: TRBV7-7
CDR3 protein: CASSLLAGDRTQYF
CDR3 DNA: TGTGCTAGCAGCCTACTAGCGGGGGACCGGACCCAGTACTTC